Below, 25 T cell receptor beta chains from the same sample are listed, as sequenced in a study of T cells in Graves' hyperthyroidism and ophthalmopathy. TCR beta CDR3 region amplification was performed from RNA transcripts. TCR CDR3 underwent first-round RT-PCR with the HTBI primer set. TCRdb recomputed calls from the multiplex PCR reads with MiXCR, one row per CDR3 protein. The sample comprises 350,000 to 400,000 distinct CDR3 sequences, 15% to 20% of which are singletons, and 3% to 4% rests with the top ten. The sequenced sample consisted of blood. The source of these receptors is a young woman with Graves' hyperthyroidism.

There are many counts of this clonotype. The chain recombines TRBV6-5 with TRBJ1-2; TRBD1 matches 8 bases. The CDR3 runs 14 residues. Germline V gene data show CDR1 as MNHEY and CDR2 as SVGAGI. Trimming cost V 0 bases and J 8 bases; bases outside gene matches: 5. CDR3 sequence: CASSYSAGGSGYTF. The CDR3 DNA sequence: TGTGCCAGCAGTTACTCGGCAGGGGGCTCAGGCTACACCTTC.

This clonotype has ten or more counts. The chain has TRBV6-1 and TRBJ2-5, with 7 bases fitting TRBD1. V lost 1 base to trimming and J lost 3 bases; unmatched junction nucleotides: 2. CDR3 size: 14 residues. CDR1 MNHNS and CDR2 SASEGT come from the germline V gene. The CDR3, as DNA: TGTGCCAGCAGTGAAGGGGGGACAGAAGAGACCCAGTACTTC. Its translation is CASSEGGTEETQYF.

CDR3 loop: CASSTWTDFEAFF. The CDR3 nucleotides are TGCGCCAGCAGCACCTGGACAGACTTTGAAGCTTTCTTT. The J gene is TRBJ1-1, the V gene TRBV4-1, with D tentatively TRBD1 (6 bases). The CDR3 consists of 13 residues. CDR1 and CDR2 from the germline V gene are MGHRA and YSYEKL. V shed 5 bases and J shed 7 bases, with 14 bases lying between them.

There are many counts of this clonotype. The CDR3 loop reads CSAMTGGLYEQYF. The CDR3 DNA is TGCAGTGCAATGACAGGGGGCCTCTACGAGCAGTACTTC. The chain joins TRBV20-1 to TRBJ2-7; 10 bases are shared with TRBD1. V lost 6 bases and J lost 3; bases outside the gene matches: 5. CDR1 and CDR2 (germline): DFQATT, SNEGSKA (reference sequence). The CDR3 runs to 13 residues.

The table lists this clonotype with many counts. V and J are TRBV7-9 and TRBJ1-5; 7 bases match TRBD1. The CDR3 consists of 15 residues. Germline V gene data show CDR1 as SEHNR and CDR2 as FQNEAQ (reference sequence). The J segment lost 2 bases and the V segment lost 6 bases, leaving 7 bases of the junction unmatched. CDR3 amino acids: CASSLQGGRNQPQHF. DNA of the CDR3: TGTGCCAGCAGTTTGCAGGGGGGTCGCAATCAGCCCCAGCATTTT.

The CDR3 bases are TGCAGTGCTTTTAGGGCCGCACAAAAAGAGACCCAGTACTTC. Its translation: CSAFRAAQKETQYF. The J gene is TRBJ2-5, the V gene TRBV20-1; D is undetermined. The CDR3 sequence is 14 residues long. V lost 5 bases and J lost 3, with 16 bases in between. CDR1 DFQATT and CDR2 SNEGSKA come from the germline V gene (reference sequence).

This clonotype was detected many times. The V call is TRBV12-3 or TRBV12-4, the J call TRBJ1-5, with D possibly being TRBD1 (5 bases). This CDR3 is built from 17 residues. V was clipped by 5 bases and J by 11 bases, with 28 bases between them. Here the CDR3 reads CASSPHLSPDTPITQHF. The CDR3 DNA reads as TGTGCCAGCAGTCCCCATTTATCGCCGGACACTCCGATAACCCAGCATTTT.

J is TRBJ2-7 and V is TRBV10-3; 14 nucleotides match TRBD2. Losses at the gene ends were 10 bases for V and 3 bases for J; bases not matched to a gene: 14. This CDR3 comprises 17 residues. Germline V lookup: CDR1 ENHRY, CDR2 SYGVKD. As DNA, the CDR3 is TGTGCCACCGCGGGGACTAGCGGGAGAGGGGGCTACTACGAGCAGTACTTC. Encoded protein: CATAGTSGRGGYYEQYF.

This clonotype has at least ten counts. The chain combines TRBV7-2 with TRBJ2-7; 7 bases agree with TRBD1. Unmatched junction bases numbered 7, after V lost 5 bases and J lost 0 bases. This CDR3 is built from 15 residues. In germline, CDR1 is SGHTA, CDR2 FQGNSA. DNA of the CDR3: TGTGCCAGCAGCGAAAGAGGGGGCAGCTCCTACGAGCAGTACTTC. The encoded protein is CASSERGGSSYEQYF.

This clonotype was picked up many times. V gene TRBV5-1 combines with J gene TRBJ1-2, with 10 bases matching TRBD1. J gave up 7 bases and V 0 bases, and 3 bases lay outside the gene matches. This CDR3 contains 14 residues. Per the germline V gene, CDR1 is SGHRS and CDR2 is YFSETQ. Here the CDR3 reads CASSLAGTGVGYTF. Written as DNA, the CDR3 is TGCGCCAGCAGCTTGGCAGGGACAGGGGTTGGCTACACCTTC.

V is TRBV20-1 and J is TRBJ1-1; TRBD1 matches 10 bases. CDR3 length: 12 residues. Germline-derived CDR1 and CDR2 are DFQATT and SNEGSKA (reference sequence). The ends lost 6 bases at V and 4 bases at J; junction bases unmatched: 2. CDR3 DNA sequence: TGCAGTGCGTGGACAGGGGGCACTGAAGCTTTCTTT. Encoded protein: CSAWTGGTEAFF.

The table lists this clonotype with many counts. V gene TRBV6-2 or TRBV6-3 combines with J gene TRBJ2-7; D possibly corresponds to TRBD1 (5 bases). Germline values: CDR1 MNHEY, CDR2 SVGEGT. V was cut by 5 bases and J by 0 bases, with 14 bases left in between. CDR3 length equals 15 residues. CDR3 DNA sequence: TGTGCCAGCAGTCCCTGGCAGGGCCGCTCCTACGAGCAGTACTTC. Encoded protein: CASSPWQGRSYEQYF.

Remarks on this clonotype: Without the conserved terminal phenylalanine or tryptophan, this CDR3 likely stems from a read error. This sequence joins TRBV6-5 and TRBJ1-1; D ambiguous. This CDR3 spans 11 amino acids. V shed 4 bases and J shed 8 bases, with 8 bases lying between them. Per the germline V gene, CDR1 is MNHEY and CDR2 is SVGAGI. The CDR3 protein is CASSLVPEAFL. The DNA of the CDR3 is TGTGCCAGCAGTTTGGTACCCGAAGCTTTCCTT.

This clonotype was found many times. V gene TRBV6-1 combines with J gene TRBJ1-2; D unclear. CDR1 is MNHNS, CDR2 SASEGT, per germline. Trimming shortened V by 6 bases and J by 4 bases, and 18 bases separated the two germline ends. The CDR3 length is 15 residues. The CDR3 here is CASSSDAGGLYGYTF. The CDR3 DNA sequence: TGTGCCAGCAGCTCCGATGCCGGAGGGCTCTATGGCTACACCTTC.

Many counts were recorded for this clonotype. The chain carries TRBV14 and TRBJ2-7, with TRBD2 identical over 8 bases. The trim removed 0 bases at V and 2 bases at J, leaving 9 bases unmatched. This CDR3 spans 17 amino acids. The germline V gene encodes CDR1 SGHDN and CDR2 FVKESK. The CDR3 protein is CASSQESSGGLAYEQYF. CDR3 in DNA: TGTGCCAGCAGCCAAGAAAGCTCGGGGGGGTTGGCCTACGAGCAGTACTTC.

The gene calls are TRBV2 and TRBJ1-1; D gene uncertain. From germline, CDR1 is SNHLY and CDR2 FYNNEI. Trimming left V 4 bases short and J 9 bases short, with 12 bases between. The CDR3 runs 12 residues. The CDR3 region has the DNA TGTGCCAGCAGTGCCTATAAAACTCAAGCTTTCTTT. This translates into CASSAYKTQAFF.

This clonotype was seen many times. This CDR3 reads CSPDSGGYGYTF. In nucleotides, the CDR3 is TGCAGCCCCGACAGCGGGGGCTATGGCTACACCTTC. The chain is built from TRBV20-1 and TRBJ1-2, with D perhaps TRBD1 (5 bases). The CDR3 runs to 12 residues. Looked up from germline, CDR1 is DFQATT and CDR2 is SNEGSKA (reference sequence).

This clonotype has at least ten counts. This chain joins TRBV5-1 and TRBJ2-7; D perhaps matches TRBD2 (5 bases). Trimming pared 0 bases from V and 5 bases from J, leaving 12 bases between. CDR3 length: 14 amino acids. Germline-derived CDR1 and CDR2 are SGHRS and YFSETQ. DNA of the CDR3: TGCGCCAGCAGCTTGGCCGGGGTTGGCGACGAGCAGTACTTC. This translates into CASSLAGVGDEQYF. Full variable domain (missing parts from reference TRBV5-1 and TRBJ2-7): KAGVTQTPRYLIKTRGQQVTLSCSPISGHRSVSWYQQTPGQGLQFLFEYFSETQRNKGNFPGRFSGRQFSNSRSEMNVSTLELGDSALYLCASSLAGVGDEQYFGPGTRLTVT.

Concerning this clonotype itself: This may stem from a read error, because a much larger clone lies one nucleotide away. This chain uses TRBV28 with TRBJ1-5, with D possibly TRBD1 on 5 matching bases. Per the germline V gene, CDR1 is MDHEN and CDR2 is SYDVKM. CDR3 length: 14 residues. V was clipped by 10 bases and J by 9 bases, with 22 bases between them. The CDR3 loop is CAIRSADSLSPQHF. The CDR3 nucleotides are TGTGCCATCAGGTCCGCCGACAGTCTATCGCCCCAGCATTTT.

This clonotype was picked up many times. This chain links TRBV24-1 with TRBJ1-5; D gene unclear. Trimming stripped 4 bases from V and 8 bases from J, with 8 bases between. Per germline, CDR1 KGHDR and CDR2 SFDVKD. The CDR3 has 12 residues. The CDR3 sequence is CATSELDKPQHF. The CDR3 DNA is TGTGCCACCAGTGAATTAGATAAGCCCCAGCATTTT.

This chain connects TRBV18 to TRBJ2-5, with D possibly TRBD1 on 6 matching bases. V was pared by 3 bases and J by 6 bases, with 17 bases between. Germline assignment: CDR1 KGHSH and CDR2 LQKENI. The length of the CDR3 is 15 residues. CDR3 nucleotides: TGTGCCAGCTCACCCACAACTACAGGGTTTCAGACCCAGTACTTC. Translating gives CASSPTTTGFQTQYF.

This clonotype was detected many times. The chain uses TRBV5-1 and TRBJ1-2; possible D gene TRBD1, 6 bases. Between the trimmed V and J ends, which lost 0 bases and 4 bases, there was a span of 13 bases. The length of the CDR3 is 15 residues. Germline CDR1 reads SGHRS; CDR2 reads YFSETQ. The CDR3 DNA is TGCGCCAGCAGCTTGGAGTCAGGGGTAACCTATGGCTACACCTTC. Protein: CASSLESGVTYGYTF.

This clonotype appeared many times. The CDR3 bases are TGCGCCAGCAGCTTGGACTCAACCGGGGAGCTGTTTTTT. It translates to CASSLDSTGELFF. The genes are TRBV5-1 and TRBJ2-2; D not certain. V was pared by 0 bases and J by 5 bases, with 5 bases between. CDR1 is SGHRS and CDR2 is YFSETQ in the germline V gene. This CDR3 is built from 13 residues.

This clonotype has at least ten counts. This rearrangement joins TRBV3-1 to TRBJ1-1; D is perhaps TRBD1 (5 bases). This CDR3 spans 13 amino acids. CDR1 is LGHDT and CDR2 is YNNKEL in the germline V gene (reference sequence). V lost 6 bases and J 2 bases, leaving 10 bases between the germline ends. CDR3 region: CASRARGNTEAFF. For the CDR3, the DNA is TGTGCCAGCAGAGCTAGGGGAAACACTGAAGCTTTCTTT.

This clonotype was observed at least ten times. The chain carries TRBV12-5 and TRBJ1-1, with D possibly matching TRBD1 (6 bases). This CDR3 contains 15 residues. V lost 2 bases to trimming and J lost 4 bases, with 14 bases between them. Germline V gives CDR1 LGHNT, CDR2 FRNRAP. The CDR3 sequence is CASGLMGGVGTEAFF. The DNA of the CDR3 is TGTGCTAGTGGTTTGATGGGGGGCGTTGGCACTGAAGCTTTCTTT.